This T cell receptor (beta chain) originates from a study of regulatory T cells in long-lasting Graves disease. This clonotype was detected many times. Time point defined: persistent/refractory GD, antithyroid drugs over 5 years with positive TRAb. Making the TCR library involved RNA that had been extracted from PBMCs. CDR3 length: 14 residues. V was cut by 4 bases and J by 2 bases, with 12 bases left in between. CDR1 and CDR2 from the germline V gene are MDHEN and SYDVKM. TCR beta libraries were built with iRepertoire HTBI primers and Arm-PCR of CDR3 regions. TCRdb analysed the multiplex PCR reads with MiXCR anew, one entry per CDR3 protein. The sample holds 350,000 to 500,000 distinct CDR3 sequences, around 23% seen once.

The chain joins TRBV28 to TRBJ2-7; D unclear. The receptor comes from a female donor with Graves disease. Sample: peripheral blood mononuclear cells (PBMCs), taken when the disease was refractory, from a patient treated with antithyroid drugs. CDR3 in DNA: TGTGCCAGCAGTTCACCATTGACCACCTACGAGCAGTACTTC. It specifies CASSSPLTTYEQYF.